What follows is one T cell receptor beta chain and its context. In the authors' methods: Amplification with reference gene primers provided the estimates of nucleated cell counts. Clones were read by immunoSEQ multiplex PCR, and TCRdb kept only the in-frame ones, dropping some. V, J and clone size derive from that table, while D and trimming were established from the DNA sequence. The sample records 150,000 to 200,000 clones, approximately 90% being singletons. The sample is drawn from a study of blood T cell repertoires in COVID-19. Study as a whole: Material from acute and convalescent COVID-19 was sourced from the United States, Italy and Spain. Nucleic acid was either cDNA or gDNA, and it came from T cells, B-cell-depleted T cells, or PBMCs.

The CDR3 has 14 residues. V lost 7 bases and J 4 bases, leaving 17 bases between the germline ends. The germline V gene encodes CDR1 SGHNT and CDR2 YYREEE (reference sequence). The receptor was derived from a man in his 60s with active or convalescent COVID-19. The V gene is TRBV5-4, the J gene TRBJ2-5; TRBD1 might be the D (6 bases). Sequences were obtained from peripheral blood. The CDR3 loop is CASASGQIGETQYF. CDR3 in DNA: TGTGCCAGCGCCTCCGGACAGATCGGAGAGACCCAGTACTTC.